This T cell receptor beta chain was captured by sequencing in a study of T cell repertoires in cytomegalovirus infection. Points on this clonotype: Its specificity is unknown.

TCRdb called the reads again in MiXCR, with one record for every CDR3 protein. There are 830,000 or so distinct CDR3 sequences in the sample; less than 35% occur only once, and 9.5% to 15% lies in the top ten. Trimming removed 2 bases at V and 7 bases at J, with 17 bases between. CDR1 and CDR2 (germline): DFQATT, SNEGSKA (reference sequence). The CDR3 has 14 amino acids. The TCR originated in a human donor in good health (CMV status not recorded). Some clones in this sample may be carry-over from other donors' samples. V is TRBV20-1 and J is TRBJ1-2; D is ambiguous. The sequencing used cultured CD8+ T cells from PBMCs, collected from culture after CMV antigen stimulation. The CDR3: CSARTYGELRGYTF. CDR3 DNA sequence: TGCAGTGCTAGAACTTATGGGGAACTACGTGGCTACACCTTC.